These 10 T cell receptor beta chains share one sample of origin, sequenced in a study of CD8+ T cells in alopecia areata. As to treatment: oral pan-JAK inhibitor, 5-10 mg twice daily. After isolation, RNA underwent reverse transcription to generate cDNA as the sequencing template. Some clones are missing from TCRdb's copy, which holds only in-frame ones; the method was immunoSEQ multiplex PCR. This sample has over 250,000 clones, with 60% found just once. The source was CD4+ T cells sorted from blood, collected at approximately week 51, from a patient treated with tofacitinib. The receptors stem from a human donor with alopecia areata.

The chain employs TRBV29-1 and TRBJ2-3; 9 bases line up with TRBD2. Trimming at V came to 4 bases and at J to 2 bases, leaving 7 bases not matched to a gene. The length of the CDR3 is 15 residues. Per the germline V gene, CDR1 is SQVTM and CDR2 is ANQGSEA. As DNA, the CDR3 is TGCAGCGTTGTAGGCGCGGGGGGGTTCACAGATACGCAGTATTTT. It codes for CSVVGAGGFTDTQYF.

Comment on this clone: This sample includes further DNA sequences coding for the same CDR3. The genes are TRBV7-2 and TRBJ2-3; D unclear. CDR3 length: 11 amino acids. V shed 8 bases and J shed 0 bases, with 3 bases lying between them. Per germline, CDR1 SGHTA and CDR2 FQGNSA. CDR3 loop: CASGSTDTQYF. CDR3 nucleotides: TGTGCCAGCGGGAGCACAGATACGCAGTATTTT.

This chain links TRBV2 with TRBJ2-5; D is undetermined. The CDR3 totals 14 residues. The germline gives CDR1 SNHLY, CDR2 FYNNEI. The V and J ends lost 6 bases and 1 base respectively, with 12 bases between them. CDR3 DNA: TGTGCCAGCAGACACAGCCTGGGCCAAGAGACCCAGTACTTC. The encoded protein is CASRHSLGQETQYF.

The V call is TRBV5-4, the J call TRBJ2-6; the D call may be TRBD1 or TRBD2 (5 bases each). Germline CDR1 is SGHNT and CDR2 is YYREEE (reference sequence). The CDR3 covers 18 residues. Trimming removed 4 bases from V and 0 bases from J, with 17 bases in between. This chain's CDR3 is CASSIEARGVSGANVLTF. In nucleotides, the CDR3 is TGTGCCAGCAGCATCGAGGCGCGAGGGGTCTCTGGGGCCAACGTCCTGACTTTC.

This chain links TRBV6-5 with TRBJ1-1; D is ambiguous. V dropped 5 bases and J dropped 2 bases, with 12 bases sitting between them. Germline assignment: CDR1 MNHEY and CDR2 SVGAGI. CDR3 length: 14 residues. The CDR3 coding sequence is TGTGCCAGCAGTCGTCAAGGGTTTAACACTGAAGCTTTCTTT. Its protein is CASSRQGFNTEAFF.

The chain is built from TRBV4-2 and TRBJ1-2, with 8 bases that match TRBD1. Unmatched junction bases numbered 8, after V lost 1 base and J lost 4 bases. The germline gives CDR1 LGHNA, CDR2 YNFKEQ. This CDR3 region has 16 residues. CDR3 residues: CASSQAGPDRAYGYTF. CDR3 nucleotides: TGTGCCAGCAGCCAAGCTGGCCCGGACAGGGCCTATGGCTACACCTTC.

The chain combines TRBV5-1 with TRBJ2-1, with 10 bases that match TRBD1. The V segment lost 7 bases and the J segment 4 bases; nucleotides outside the gene matches: 8. The CDR3 length is 15 residues. Germline CDR1 reads SGHRS; CDR2 reads YFSETQ. The DNA of the CDR3 is TGCGCCAGCCGGGACAGGGGCGGTTCGTACAATGAGCAGTTCTTC. Translation: CASRDRGGSYNEQFF.

This clone was seen a few times. Other nucleotide sequences in the sample specify the same CDR3. The genes are TRBV7-2 and TRBJ1-5; the D gene is possibly TRBD1 (5 bases). Germline V lookup: CDR1 SGHTA, CDR2 FQGNSA. The CDR3 runs to 13 residues. V lost 2 bases and J 4 bases, leaving 6 bases between the germline ends. CDR3 sequence reads: CASSLRGNQPQHF. As DNA, the CDR3 is TGTGCCAGCAGCTTAAGGGGAAATCAGCCCCAGCATTTT.

The gene calls are TRBV2 and TRBJ1-3, with 7 bases aligning to TRBD1. Germline V gene data show CDR1 as SNHLY and CDR2 as FYNNEI. V shed 6 bases and J 4 bases; nucleotides not matched to a gene: 9. There are 15 residues in the CDR3. CDR3: CASRRDRVGGNTIYF. The CDR3 nucleotides are TGTGCCAGCAGGCGTGACAGGGTGGGAGGAAACACCATATATTTT.

The chain combines TRBV6-4 with TRBJ1-1; D uncertain. The CDR3 contains 13 residues. Germline lookup yields CDR1 MRHNA and CDR2 SNTAGT. Trimming removed 4 bases at V and 1 base at J, with 7 bases between. The CDR3 is CASSVVENTEAFF. The CDR3 DNA reads TGTGCCAGCAGTGTCGTTGAGAACACTGAAGCTTTCTTT.